This T cell receptor beta chain stems from a study of identical twins. Regarding the study as a whole: Conclusions came from cross-sectional statistical analysis, not from following the same donors.

Healthy Caucasians made up all donors. V was shortened by 4 bases and J by 5 bases, with 22 bases between the two germline ends. Per germline, CDR1 SGHRS and CDR2 YFSETQ. This CDR3 has 17 residues. Each CDR3 protein is one row after TCRdb ran MiXCR on the 5' RACE reads. The table includes a few hundred thousand distinct CDR3 sequences, 9% to 10% detected once. This clonotype has only a few counts. Antigen specificity is unknown. The data also belong to a second study, concerning yellow fever vaccine responses in identical twins. That study reports: Twins' vaccine T cell response reportedly gave the appearance of partial convergence and partial personalization.

This chain joins TRBV5-1 and TRBJ2-1, with D tentatively TRBD1 or TRBD2 (5 bases each). This TCR came from a woman between 18 and 29 years old in good health. Sequences were obtained from PBMCs. CDR3 coding DNA: TGCGCCAGCAGCCTCCCTACCGCCGACGGGGCCCACAATGAGCAGTTCTTC. It codes for CASSLPTADGAHNEQFF.